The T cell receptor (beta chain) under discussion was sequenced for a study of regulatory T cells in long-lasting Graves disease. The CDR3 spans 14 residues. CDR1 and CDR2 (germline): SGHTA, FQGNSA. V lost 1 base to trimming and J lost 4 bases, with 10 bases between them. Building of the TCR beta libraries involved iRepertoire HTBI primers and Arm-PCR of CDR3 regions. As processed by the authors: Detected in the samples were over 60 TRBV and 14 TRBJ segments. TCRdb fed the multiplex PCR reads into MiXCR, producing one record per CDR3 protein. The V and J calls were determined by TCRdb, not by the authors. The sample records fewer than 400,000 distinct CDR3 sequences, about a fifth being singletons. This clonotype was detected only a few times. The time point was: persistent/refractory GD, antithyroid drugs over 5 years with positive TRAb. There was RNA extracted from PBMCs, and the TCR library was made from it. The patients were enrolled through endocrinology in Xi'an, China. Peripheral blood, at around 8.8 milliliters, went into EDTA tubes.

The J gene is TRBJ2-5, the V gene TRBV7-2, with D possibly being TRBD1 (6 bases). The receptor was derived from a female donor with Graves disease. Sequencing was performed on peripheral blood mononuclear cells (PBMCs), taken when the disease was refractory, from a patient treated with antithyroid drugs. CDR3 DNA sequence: TGTGCCAGCAGCTTAGACAGGGCAAGAGAGACCCAGTACTTC. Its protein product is CASSLDRARETQYF.